The clone carrying this T cell receptor (beta chain) has a handful of counts. Its specificity is not known. The listed genes are named as in mouse. The read ends 3 residues shy of where the CDR3 ends; the end is completed using the germline J gene. Additional DNA sequences in this sample encode the identical CDR3. On the basis of CD4, CD8alpha, NKG2D, NKG2ACE and other markers, pooled cutaneous lymph node cells were sorted. This sample was taken from a study of CD8+ T cells in alopecia areata. Study-level background: Skin from roughly 6-12-month-old C3H/HeJ graft donors with spontaneous alopecia went to approximately 6-10-week-old female C3H/HeJ mice. Findings and limits, study-wide: Alphabeta T cells residing in normal skin are also sequenced in scalp samples.

TCR sequencing used cDNA made by reverse transcription of extracted RNA. Assay: immunoSEQ multiplex PCR; the TCRdb copy retains only in-frame clones and omits some. The sample includes over 250,000 clones, none of them occurring once. CDR3 length: 15 amino acids. V trimming: 4 bases; J trimming: 3 bases; junction bases outside the gene matches: 3. Germline V gene lookup returns CDR1 LGHNA and CDR2 YNLKQL (reference sequence). Sequencing input: CD4+ T cells sorted from a lymph node. The receptor was derived from a C3H/HeJ mouse with alopecia areata. The strain's MHC: H2-k. This chain uses TRBV5 with TRBJ1-6, with 7 nucleotides matching TRBD1. TRBJ1-6 belongs to the ORF category, with a function that is uncertain. The sequenced part of the CDR3 DNA is TGTGCCAGCAGCCCGCAGGGGGTCTATAATTCGCCC. Translation gives CASSPQGVYNSP. The whole CDR3 reads CASSPQGVYNSPLYF.